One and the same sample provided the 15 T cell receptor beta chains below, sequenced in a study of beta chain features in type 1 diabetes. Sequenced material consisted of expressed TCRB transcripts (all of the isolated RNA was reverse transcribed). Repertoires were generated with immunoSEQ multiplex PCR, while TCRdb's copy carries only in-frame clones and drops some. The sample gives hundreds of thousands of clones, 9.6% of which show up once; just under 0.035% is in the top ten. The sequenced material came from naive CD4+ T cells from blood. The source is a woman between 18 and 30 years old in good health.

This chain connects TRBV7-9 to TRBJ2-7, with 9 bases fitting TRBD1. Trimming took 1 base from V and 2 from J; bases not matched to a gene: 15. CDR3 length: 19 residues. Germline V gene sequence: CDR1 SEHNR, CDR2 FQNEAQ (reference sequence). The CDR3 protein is CASSLGGPQGASATYEQYF. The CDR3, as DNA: TGTGCCAGCAGCTTAGGGGGACCACAGGGGGCAAGCGCTACCTACGAGCAGTACTTC.

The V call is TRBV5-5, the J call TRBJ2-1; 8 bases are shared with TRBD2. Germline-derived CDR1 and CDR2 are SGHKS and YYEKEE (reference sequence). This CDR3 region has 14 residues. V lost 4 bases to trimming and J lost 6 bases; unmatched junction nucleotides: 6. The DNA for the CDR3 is TGTGCCAGCAGCAACAAGACTAGCGTCAATGAGCAGTTCTTC. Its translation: CASSNKTSVNEQFF.

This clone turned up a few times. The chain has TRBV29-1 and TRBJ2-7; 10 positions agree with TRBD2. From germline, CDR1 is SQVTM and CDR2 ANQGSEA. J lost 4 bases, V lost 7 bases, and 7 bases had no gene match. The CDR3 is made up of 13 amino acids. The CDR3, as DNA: TGCAGCGCTTCGCGAGCGGGAGGGTACGAGCAGTACTTC. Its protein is CSASRAGGYEQYF.

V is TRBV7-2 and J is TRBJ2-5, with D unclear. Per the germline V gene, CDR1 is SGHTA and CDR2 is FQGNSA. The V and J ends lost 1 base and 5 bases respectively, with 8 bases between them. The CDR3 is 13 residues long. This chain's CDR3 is CASSLDRQETQYF. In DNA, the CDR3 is TGTGCCAGCAGCTTAGACCGCCAGGAGACCCAGTACTTC.

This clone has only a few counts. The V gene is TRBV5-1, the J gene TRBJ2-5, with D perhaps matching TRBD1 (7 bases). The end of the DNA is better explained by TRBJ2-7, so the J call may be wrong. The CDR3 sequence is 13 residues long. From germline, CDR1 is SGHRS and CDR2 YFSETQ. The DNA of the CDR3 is TGCGCCAGCAGCGGCGGGACAGCCTACGAGCAGTACTTC. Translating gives CASSGGTAYEQYF.

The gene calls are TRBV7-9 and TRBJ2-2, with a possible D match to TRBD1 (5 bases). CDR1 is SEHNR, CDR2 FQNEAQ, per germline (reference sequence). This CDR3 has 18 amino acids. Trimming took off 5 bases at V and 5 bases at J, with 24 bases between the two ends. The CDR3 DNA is TGTGCCAGCAGCAGACGAGCTGACAGCCTTAGCTATACCGGGGAGCTGTTTTTT. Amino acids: CASSRRADSLSYTGELFF.

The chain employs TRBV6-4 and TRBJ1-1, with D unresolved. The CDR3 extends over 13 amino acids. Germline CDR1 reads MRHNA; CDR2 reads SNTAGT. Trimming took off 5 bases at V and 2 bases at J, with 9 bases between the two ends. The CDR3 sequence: CASSPEINTEAFF. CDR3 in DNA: TGTGCCAGCAGTCCGGAGATTAACACTGAAGCTTTCTTT.

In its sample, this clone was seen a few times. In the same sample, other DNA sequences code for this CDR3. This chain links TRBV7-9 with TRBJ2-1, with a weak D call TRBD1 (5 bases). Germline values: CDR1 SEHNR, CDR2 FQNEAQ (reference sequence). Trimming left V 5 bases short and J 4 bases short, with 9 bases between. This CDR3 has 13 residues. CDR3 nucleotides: TGTGCCAGCAGCCCCGGACAATACAATGAGCAGTTCTTC. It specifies CASSPGQYNEQFF.

In DNA, the CDR3 is TGTGCCTGGAGTGAAGGGACAGGGGAAGGCTATGGCTACACCTTC. It specifies CAWSEGTGEGYGYTF. This rearrangement joins TRBV30 to TRBJ1-2; 10 bases match TRBD1. This CDR3 comprises 15 residues. The V gene's germline CDR1 is GTSNPN and CDR2 SVGIG (reference sequence). The trim removed 1 base at V and 4 bases at J, leaving 6 bases unmatched. Full variable domain (rest looked up from reference TRBV30 and TRBJ1-2): SQTIHQWPATLVQPVGSPLSLECTVEGTSNPNLYWYRQAAGRGLQLLFYSVGIGQISSEVPQNLSASRPQDRQFILSSKKLLLSDSGFYLCAWSEGTGEGYGYTFGSGTRLTVV.

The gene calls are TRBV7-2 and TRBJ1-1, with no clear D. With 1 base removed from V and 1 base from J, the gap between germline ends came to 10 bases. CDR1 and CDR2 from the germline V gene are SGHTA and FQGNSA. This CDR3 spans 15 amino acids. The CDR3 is CASSLEIRRNTEAFF. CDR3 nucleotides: TGTGCCAGCAGCTTAGAGATTCGCAGGAACACTGAAGCTTTCTTT.

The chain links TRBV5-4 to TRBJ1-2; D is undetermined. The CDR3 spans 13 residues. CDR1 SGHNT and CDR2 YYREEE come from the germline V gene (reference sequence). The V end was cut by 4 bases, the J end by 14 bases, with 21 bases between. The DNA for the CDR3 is TGTGCCAGCAGCGCCCGCGGGGAAGTACTTAGTACCTTC. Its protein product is CASSARGEVLSTF.

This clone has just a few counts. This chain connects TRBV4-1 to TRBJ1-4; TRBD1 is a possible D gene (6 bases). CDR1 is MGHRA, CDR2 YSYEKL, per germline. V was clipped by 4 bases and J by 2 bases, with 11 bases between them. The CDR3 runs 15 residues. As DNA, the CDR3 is TGCGCCAGCAGCCGGGGGGGCGCGACTAATGAAAAACTGTTTTTT. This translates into CASSRGGATNEKLFF.

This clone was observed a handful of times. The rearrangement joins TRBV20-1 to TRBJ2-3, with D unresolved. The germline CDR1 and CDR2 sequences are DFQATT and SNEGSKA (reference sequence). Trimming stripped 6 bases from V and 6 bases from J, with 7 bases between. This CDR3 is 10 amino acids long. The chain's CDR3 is CSAYGDTQYF. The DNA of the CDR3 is TGCAGTGCCTACGGGGATACGCAGTATTTT.

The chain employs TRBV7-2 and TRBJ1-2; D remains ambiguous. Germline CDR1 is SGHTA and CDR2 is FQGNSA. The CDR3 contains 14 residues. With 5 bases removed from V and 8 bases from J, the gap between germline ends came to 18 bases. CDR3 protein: CASSQLGTGLGYTF. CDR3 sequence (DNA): TGTGCCAGCAGCCAGCTCGGCACGGGGTTAGGCTACACCTTC.

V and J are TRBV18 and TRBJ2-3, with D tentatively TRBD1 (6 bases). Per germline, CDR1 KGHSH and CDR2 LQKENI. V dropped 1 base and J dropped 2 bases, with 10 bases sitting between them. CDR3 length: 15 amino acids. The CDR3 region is CASSPLPGVTDTQYF. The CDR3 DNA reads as TGTGCCAGCTCACCACTCCCAGGGGTCACAGATACGCAGTATTTT.